Listed here is a single TCR beta chain. The data stem from a study of blood T cell repertoires in COVID-19. About the research overall: Acute and convalescent COVID-19 samples came from the United States, Italy and Spain. Sources were T cells, B-cell-depleted T cells, or PBMCs; the material itself was cDNA or gDNA.

This CDR3 has 19 amino acids. Losses at the gene ends were 3 bases for V and 2 bases for J; bases not matched to a gene: 12. CDR1 and CDR2 (germline): MNHEY, SMNVEV (reference sequence). TCRdb keeps only in-frame clones here, not all; method: immunoSEQ multiplex PCR. The sample holds some 65,000 clones; around 80% are singletons and the top ten take 8% to 10%. This TCR was recovered from a human donor in a cohort sampled during active COVID-19. The sequencing input was peripheral blood. The gene calls are TRBV27 and TRBJ2-7, with 14 nucleotides matching TRBD2. CDR3 in DNA: TGTGCCAGCAGTTTTGCGGGACTAGCGGGAGCGTGGCGACCCTACGAGCAGTACTTC. It is translated as CASSFAGLAGAWRPYEQYF.